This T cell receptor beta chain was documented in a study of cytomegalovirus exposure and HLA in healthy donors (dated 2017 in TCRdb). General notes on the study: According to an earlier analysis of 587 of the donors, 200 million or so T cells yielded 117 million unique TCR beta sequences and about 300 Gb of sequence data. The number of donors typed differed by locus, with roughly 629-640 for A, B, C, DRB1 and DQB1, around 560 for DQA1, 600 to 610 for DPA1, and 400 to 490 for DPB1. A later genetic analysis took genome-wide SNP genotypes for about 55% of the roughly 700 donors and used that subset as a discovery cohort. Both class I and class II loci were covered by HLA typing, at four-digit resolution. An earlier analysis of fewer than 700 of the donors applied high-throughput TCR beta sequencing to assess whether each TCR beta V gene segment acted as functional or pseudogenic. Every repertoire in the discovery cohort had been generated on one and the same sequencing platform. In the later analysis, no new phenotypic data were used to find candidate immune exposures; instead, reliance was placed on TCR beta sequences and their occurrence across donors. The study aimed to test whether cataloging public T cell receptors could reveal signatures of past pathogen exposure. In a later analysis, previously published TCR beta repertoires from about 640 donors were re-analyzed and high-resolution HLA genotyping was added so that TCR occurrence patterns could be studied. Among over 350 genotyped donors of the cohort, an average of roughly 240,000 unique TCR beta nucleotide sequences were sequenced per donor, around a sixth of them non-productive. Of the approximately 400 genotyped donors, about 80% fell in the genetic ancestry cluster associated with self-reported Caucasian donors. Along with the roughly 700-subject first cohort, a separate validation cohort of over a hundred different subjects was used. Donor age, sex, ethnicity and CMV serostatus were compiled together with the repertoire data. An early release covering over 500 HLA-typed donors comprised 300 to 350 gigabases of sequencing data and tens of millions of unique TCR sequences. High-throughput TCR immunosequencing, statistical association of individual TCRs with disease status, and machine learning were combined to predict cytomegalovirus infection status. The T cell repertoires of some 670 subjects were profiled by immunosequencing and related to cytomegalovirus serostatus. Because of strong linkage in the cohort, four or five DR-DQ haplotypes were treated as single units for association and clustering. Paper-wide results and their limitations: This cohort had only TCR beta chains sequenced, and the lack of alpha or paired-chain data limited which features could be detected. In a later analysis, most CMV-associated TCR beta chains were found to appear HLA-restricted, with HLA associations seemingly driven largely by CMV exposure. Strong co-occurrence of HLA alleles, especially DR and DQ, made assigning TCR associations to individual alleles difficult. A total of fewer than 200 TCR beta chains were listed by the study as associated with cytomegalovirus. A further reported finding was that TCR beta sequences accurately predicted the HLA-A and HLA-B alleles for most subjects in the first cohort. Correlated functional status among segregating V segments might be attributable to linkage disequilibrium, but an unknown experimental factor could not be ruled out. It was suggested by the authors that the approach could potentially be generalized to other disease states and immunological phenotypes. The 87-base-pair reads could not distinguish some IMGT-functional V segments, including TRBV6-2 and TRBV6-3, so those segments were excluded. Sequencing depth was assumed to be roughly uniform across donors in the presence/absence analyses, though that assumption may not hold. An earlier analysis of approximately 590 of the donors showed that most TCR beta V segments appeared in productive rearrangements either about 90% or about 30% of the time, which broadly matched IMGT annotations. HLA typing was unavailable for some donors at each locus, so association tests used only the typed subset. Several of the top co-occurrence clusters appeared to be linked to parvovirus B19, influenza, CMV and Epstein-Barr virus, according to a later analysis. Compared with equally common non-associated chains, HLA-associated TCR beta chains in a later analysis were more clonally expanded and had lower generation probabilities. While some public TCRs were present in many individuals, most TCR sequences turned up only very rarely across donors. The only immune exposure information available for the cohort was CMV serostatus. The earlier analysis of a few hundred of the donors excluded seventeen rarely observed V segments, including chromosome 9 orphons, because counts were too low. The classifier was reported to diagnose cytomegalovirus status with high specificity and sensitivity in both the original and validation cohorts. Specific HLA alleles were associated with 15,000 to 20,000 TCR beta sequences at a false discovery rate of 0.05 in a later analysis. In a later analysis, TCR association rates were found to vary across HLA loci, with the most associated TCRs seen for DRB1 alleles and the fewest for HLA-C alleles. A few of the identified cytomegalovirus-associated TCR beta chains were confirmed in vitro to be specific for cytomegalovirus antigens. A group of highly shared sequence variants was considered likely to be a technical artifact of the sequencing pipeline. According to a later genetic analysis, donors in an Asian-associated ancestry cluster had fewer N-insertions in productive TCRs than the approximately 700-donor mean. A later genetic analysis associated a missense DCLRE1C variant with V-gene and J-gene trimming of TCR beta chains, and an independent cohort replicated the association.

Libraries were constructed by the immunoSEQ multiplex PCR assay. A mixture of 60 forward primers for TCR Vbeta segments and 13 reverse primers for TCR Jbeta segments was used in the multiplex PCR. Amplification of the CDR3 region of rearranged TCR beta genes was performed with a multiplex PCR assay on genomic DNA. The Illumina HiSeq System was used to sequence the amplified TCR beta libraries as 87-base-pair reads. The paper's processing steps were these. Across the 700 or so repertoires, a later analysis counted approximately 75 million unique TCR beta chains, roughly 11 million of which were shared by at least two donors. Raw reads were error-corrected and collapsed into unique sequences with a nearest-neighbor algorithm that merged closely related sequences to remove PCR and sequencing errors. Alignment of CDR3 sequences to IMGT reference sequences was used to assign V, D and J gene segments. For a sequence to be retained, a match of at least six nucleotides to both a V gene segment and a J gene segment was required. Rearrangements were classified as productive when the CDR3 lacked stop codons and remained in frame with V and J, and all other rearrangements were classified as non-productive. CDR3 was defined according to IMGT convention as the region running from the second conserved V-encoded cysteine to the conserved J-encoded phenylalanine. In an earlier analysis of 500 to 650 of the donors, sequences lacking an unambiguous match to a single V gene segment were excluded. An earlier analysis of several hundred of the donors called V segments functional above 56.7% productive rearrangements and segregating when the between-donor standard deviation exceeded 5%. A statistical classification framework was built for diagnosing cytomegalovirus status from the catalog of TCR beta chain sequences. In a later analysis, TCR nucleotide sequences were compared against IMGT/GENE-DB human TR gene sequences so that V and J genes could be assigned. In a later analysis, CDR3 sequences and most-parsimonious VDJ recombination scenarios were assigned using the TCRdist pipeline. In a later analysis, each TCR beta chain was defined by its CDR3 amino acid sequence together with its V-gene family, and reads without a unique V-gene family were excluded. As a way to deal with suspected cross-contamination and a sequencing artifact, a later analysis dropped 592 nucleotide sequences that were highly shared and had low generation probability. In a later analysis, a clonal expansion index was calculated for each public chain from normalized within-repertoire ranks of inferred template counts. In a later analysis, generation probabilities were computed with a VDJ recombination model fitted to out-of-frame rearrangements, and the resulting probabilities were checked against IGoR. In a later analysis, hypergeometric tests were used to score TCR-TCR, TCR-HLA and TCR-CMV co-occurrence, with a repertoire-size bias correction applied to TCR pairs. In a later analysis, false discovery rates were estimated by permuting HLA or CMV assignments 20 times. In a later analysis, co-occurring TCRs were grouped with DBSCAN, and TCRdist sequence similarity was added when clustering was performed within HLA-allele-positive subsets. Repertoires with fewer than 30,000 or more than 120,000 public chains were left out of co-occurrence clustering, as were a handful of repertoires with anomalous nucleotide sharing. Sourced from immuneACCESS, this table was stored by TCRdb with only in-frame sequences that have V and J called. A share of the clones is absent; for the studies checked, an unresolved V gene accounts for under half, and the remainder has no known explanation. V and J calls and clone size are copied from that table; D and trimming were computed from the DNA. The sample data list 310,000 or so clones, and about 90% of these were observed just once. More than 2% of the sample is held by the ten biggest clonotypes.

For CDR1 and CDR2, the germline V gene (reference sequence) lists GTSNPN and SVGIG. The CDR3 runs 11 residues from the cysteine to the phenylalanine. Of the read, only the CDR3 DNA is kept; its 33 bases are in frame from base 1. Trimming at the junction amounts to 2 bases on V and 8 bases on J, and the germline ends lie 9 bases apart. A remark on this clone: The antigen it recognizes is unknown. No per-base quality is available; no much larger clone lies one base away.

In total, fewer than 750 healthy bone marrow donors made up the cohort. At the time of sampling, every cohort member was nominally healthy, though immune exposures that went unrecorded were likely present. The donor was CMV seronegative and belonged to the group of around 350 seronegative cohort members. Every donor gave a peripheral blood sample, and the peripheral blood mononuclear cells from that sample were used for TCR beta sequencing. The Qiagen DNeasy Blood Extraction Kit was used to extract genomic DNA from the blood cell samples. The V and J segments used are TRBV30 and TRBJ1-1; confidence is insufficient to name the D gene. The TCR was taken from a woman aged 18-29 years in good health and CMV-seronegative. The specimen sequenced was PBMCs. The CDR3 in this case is CAWSSTVEAFF. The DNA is TGTGCCTGGAGTTCAACAGTAGAAGCTTTCTTT.